The clone carrying this T cell receptor beta chain was counted a few times. Its antigen is not known. V lost 1 base, J lost 7 bases, and 8 bases lay in between. Germline CDR1 reads GTSNPN; CDR2 reads SVGIG (reference sequence). The CDR3 has 11 residues. The data are from a study of T cells in Graves' hyperthyroidism and ophthalmopathy. RNA transcripts gave rise to amplified TCR beta CDR3 regions. An initial round of RT-PCR targeting the TCR CDR3 relied on the HTBI primer set. TCRdb re-called the multiplex PCR reads with MiXCR, one entry per CDR3 protein. The table has approximately 430,000 distinct CDR3 sequences, roughly 14% seen once. A patient was excluded if there was uncontrolled infection, other autoimmune disease, pregnancy or lactation. The PBMCs were taken from roughly 9.3 ml of fresh peripheral blood. Study conclusions and caveats: In the blood, most expanded thyroid clonotypes above 0.001 appeared as well.

The V and J genes are TRBV30 and TRBJ2-7, with D unclear. What was sequenced was blood. This clonotype originated in a young man with Graves' ophthalmopathy. CDR3 nucleotides: TGTGCCTGGAGTGACTCGGGTGAGCAGTACTTC. Protein sequence: CAWSDSGEQYF.